What follows are 16 T cell receptor beta chains derived from one specimen sequenced in a study of blood T cells in healthy people across ages. Through a sample-barcoded 5' primer and a J-beta primer mix, a second PCR was run for roughly 7 to 11 cycles. TCRdb re-derived calls from the 5' RACE reads in MiXCR, one entry per CDR3 protein. The repertoire holds about 1,800,000 distinct CDR3 sequences, with roughly 27% as singletons. Sequencing input: blood. The receptors stem from a woman aged 30 to 39 in good health.

As concerns this clonotype: A read error may be the cause here, since a much bigger clone is one base away. The rearrangement joins TRBV20-1 to TRBJ2-5; D is unresolved. TRBJ2-7 explains the end of the DNA better; the J call may be wrong. CDR3 length: 15 residues. CDR1 and CDR2 (germline): DFQATT, SNEGSKA (reference sequence). The CDR3 sequence is CSAGDPGSLRNEQYF. In DNA form, the CDR3 reads TGCAGTGCTGGAGATCCCGGCTCCCTCAGGAACGAGCAGTACTTC.

CDR3 region: CASSPIEGLQQYF. CDR3 DNA sequence: TGTGCCAGCAGTCCCATTGAGGGCCTACAGCAGTACTTC. This chain uses TRBV28 with TRBJ2-5; TRBD2 is a possible D gene (5 bases). The germline CDR1 and CDR2 sequences are MDHEN and SYDVKM. V gave up 5 bases and J gave up 11 bases, with 18 bases separating them. The CDR3 has 13 amino acids.

This clonotype was counted ten times or more. V and J are TRBV6-6 and TRBJ1-2; D call uncertain. The CDR3 is made up of 15 amino acids. Trimming removed 0 bases at V and 0 bases at J, with 8 bases between. CDR1 and CDR2 from the germline V gene are MNHNY and SVGAGI (reference sequence). The CDR3 sequence is CASSYSSSANYGYTF. The DNA of the CDR3 is TGTGCCAGCAGTTACTCGAGCAGCGCTAACTATGGCTACACCTTC.

The CDR3 sequence: CASSLLARHEQFF. The CDR3 nucleotides are TGTGCCAGCAGCTTGCTAGCTCGTCATGAGCAGTTCTTC. J is TRBJ2-1 and V is TRBV7-2; D perhaps matches TRBD2 (5 bases). CDR1 and CDR2 (germline): SGHTA, FQGNSA. The V end lost 3 bases, the J end lost 8 bases, and 11 bases lay between the germline ends. This CDR3 is 13 amino acids long. The full variable domain, in which reference TRBV7-2 and TRBJ2-1 provide the parts outside the CDR3, is GAGVSQSPSNKVTEKGKDVELRCDPISGHTALYWYRQSLGQGLEFLIYFQGNSAPDKSGLPSDRFSAERTGGSVSTLTIQRTQQEDSAVYLCASSLLARHEQFFGPGTRLTVL.

The gene calls are TRBV20-1 and TRBJ1-2, with D possibly matching TRBD1 (6 bases). This CDR3 region has 16 residues. Trimming pared 0 bases from V and 5 bases from J, leaving 19 bases between. Germline assignment: CDR1 DFQATT and CDR2 SNEGSKA (reference sequence). CDR3 residues: CSARDSTITGSYGYTF. CDR3 nucleotide sequence: TGCAGTGCTAGAGATTCGACGATTACAGGGTCTTATGGCTACACCTTC.

This clonotype occurred a few times. The V call is TRBV24-1, the J call TRBJ2-3; 8 bases align to TRBD2. Trimming took 6 bases from V and 2 from J; bases not matched to a gene: 12. The CDR3 contains 17 residues. Germline assignment: CDR1 KGHDR and CDR2 SFDVKD. The CDR3 spells CATSTEINSGTTDTQYF. The CDR3 region has the DNA TGTGCCACCAGTACGGAAATAAATAGCGGGACCACAGATACGCAGTATTTT.

The sample holds a few counts of this clonotype. The chain has TRBV6-5 and TRBJ2-7, with D maybe TRBD2 (5 bases). Trimming shortened V by 0 bases and J by 0 bases, and 12 bases separated the two germline ends. The V gene's germline CDR1 is MNHEY and CDR2 SVGAGI. The CDR3 totals 16 residues. CDR3 bases: TGTGCCAGCAGTTACTCCCTATTGGGGAGCTCCTACGAGCAGTACTTC. As protein: CASSYSLLGSSYEQYF.

This chain uses TRBV20-1 with TRBJ2-3; TRBD2 aligns across 10 bases. Germline values: CDR1 DFQATT, CDR2 SNEGSKA (reference sequence). The CDR3 length is 18 residues. V was clipped by 6 bases and J by 0 bases; unmatched bases: 15. In DNA form, the CDR3 reads TGCAGTGCCGCCCTTGCTAGCGGGGGCGGTTTCAGCACAGATACGCAGTATTTT. Its protein product is CSAALASGGGFSTDTQYF.

The chain carries TRBV20-1 and TRBJ2-5; 8 bases line up with TRBD2. The CDR3 consists of 15 residues. The V segment lost 1 base and the J segment 4 bases; nucleotides outside the gene matches: 8. CDR1 is DFQATT and CDR2 is SNEGSKA in the germline V gene (reference sequence). CDR3 sequence: CSARGPGLVGETQYF. CDR3 in DNA: TGCAGTGCTAGAGGACCGGGACTAGTGGGAGAGACCCAGTACTTC.

This clonotype has ten or more counts. The chain recombines TRBV20-1 with TRBJ2-1, with no clear D. Per the germline V gene, CDR1 is DFQATT and CDR2 is SNEGSKA (reference sequence). Trimming took 7 bases from V and 7 from J, leaving 5 bases between them. The CDR3 is 9 amino acids. The DNA of the CDR3 is TGCAGTGTGAGGAATGAGCAGTTCTTC. Translation gives CSVRNEQFF.

This clonotype showed up just a few times. The gene calls are TRBV3-1 and TRBJ2-7; 11 bases line up with TRBD2. The CDR3 is 16 amino acids. Trimming took 4 bases from V and 2 from J; bases not matched to a gene: 7. CDR1 LGHDT and CDR2 YNNKEL come from the germline V gene (reference sequence). The DNA of the CDR3 is TGTGCCAGCAGCCCGCGGCCGGGACTAGCGGCCTACGAGCAGTACTTC. This sequence encodes CASSPRPGLAAYEQYF.

V is TRBV10-3 and J is TRBJ1-1; 8 nucleotides align to TRBD1. V lost 10 bases, J lost 4 bases, and 8 bases stayed unmatched. CDR1 and CDR2 (germline): ENHRY, SYGVKD. There are 13 residues in the CDR3. The CDR3: CATKSTGGTEAFF. CDR3 coding DNA: TGTGCCACCAAAAGCACAGGGGGCACTGAAGCTTTCTTT.

At least ten counts were recorded for this clonotype. The chain employs TRBV20-1 and TRBJ2-1; weak D call: TRBD2 (5 bases). Germline V CDR1 and CDR2: DFQATT, SNEGSKA (reference sequence). The V and J ends lost 5 bases and 7 bases respectively, with 12 bases between them. The CDR3 is 12 amino acids. CDR3 sequence reads: CSASAPGNEQFF. In DNA, the CDR3 is TGCAGTGCTTCAGCTCCGGGGAATGAGCAGTTCTTC.

The rearrangement joins TRBV24-1 to TRBJ2-3; 8 nucleotides match TRBD2. The V gene's germline CDR1 is KGHDR and CDR2 SFDVKD. The V gene end was trimmed by 3 bases and the J gene end by 7 bases; junction bases not matched to a gene: 8. The CDR3 has 15 amino acids. The CDR3 region is CATSDGGGPLNTQYF. CDR3 nucleotides: TGTGCCACCAGTGATGGCGGGGGGCCCCTCAATACGCAGTATTTT.

This clonotype was detected a few times. This rearrangement joins TRBV6-1 to TRBJ1-6; D is unresolved. From germline, CDR1 is MNHNS and CDR2 SASEGT. Trimming took 3 bases from V and 7 from J, leaving 10 bases between them. CDR3 length: 14 residues. CDR3 coding DNA: TGTGCCAGCAGTGAGGTACCGAGCAATTCACCCCTCCACTTT. This encodes CASSEVPSNSPLHF.

This clonotype was found many times. This chain uses TRBV7-9 with TRBJ1-1; D call uncertain. The CDR3 spans 12 residues. Germline CDR1 and CDR2: SEHNR and FQNEAQ (reference sequence). V lost 5 bases and J 5 bases, leaving 9 bases between the germline ends. The chain's CDR3 is CASSEGWTEAFF. The CDR3 region has the DNA TGTGCCAGCAGCGAAGGTTGGACTGAAGCTTTCTTT.